This TCR beta chain was identified in a study of cytomegalovirus exposure and HLA in healthy donors. Study-level background: From HLA-typed donors, an early data release held approximately 85 million unique TCRs. Falling in the Caucasian-associated ancestry cluster were about four fifths of 300 to 500 genotyped donors.

PCR amplification relied on 60 Vbeta primers (plus 13 Jbeta primers). Libraries were prepared by immunoSEQ multiplex PCR; TCRdb keeps only in-frame clonotypes and omits some of them. The sample yields around 150,000 clones, 65% to 85% seen once. Germline trimming cut 7 bases from V and 11 bases from J; bases unmatched to any gene: 9. CDR3 size: 12 residues. From germline, CDR1 is SGHTA and CDR2 FQGNSA. Comment on this clone: The antigen remains undetermined.

Study results and limitations: The authors considered a cluster of highly shared sequence variants likely to be a sequencing artifact. TRBV6-2, TRBV6-3 and some other V segments were excluded as indistinguishable.

V usage is TRBV7-2 and J usage is TRBJ1-1; 8 positions agree with TRBD1. The sequencing sample was made of PBMCs. The origin of this receptor is a male donor in good health and CMV-seronegative. The CDR3 DNA reads as TGTGCCAGCACCCCAGGGGGCCACGGGGCTTTCTTT. The encoded protein is CASTPGGHGAFF.